The 27 T cell receptor beta chains presented below share a single source sample, sequenced in a study of Ad26.COV2.S vaccination and SARS-CoV-2 variants. Treatment meaning: around 19 received Ad26.COV2.S at low or high dose, single or two shots; roughly five received placebo; per-sample allocation not given. Following the first vaccine or placebo injection, samples were taken on day 63. TCRdb's copy holds only in-frame clones and misses some; the assay was immunoSEQ multiplex PCR. The sample comprises 500,000 or so clones, approximately 90% of which are singletons, and 10% to 15% rests with the top ten. The specimen comprised peripheral blood, sampled in a trial of Ad26.COV2.S vaccine versus placebo. These receptors came from a person between 18 and 59 years old who received the Ad26.COV2.S COVID-19 vaccine or a placebo.

The chain carries TRBV3-1 (or the pseudogene TRBV3-2) and TRBJ2-4, with 8 nucleotides matching TRBD2. The V and J ends lost 1 base and 2 bases, in that order; junction bases with no gene match: 7. Per the germline V gene, CDR1 is LGHDT and CDR2 is YNNKEL (reference sequence). The CDR3 is made up of 17 amino acids. DNA of the CDR3: TGTGCCAGCAGCCAAGGGGCGGGAGGTTGGTCCAAAAACATTCAGTACTTC. Encoded protein: CASSQGAGGWSKNIQYF.

In its sample, this clone was seen a few times. V usage is TRBV2 and J usage is TRBJ1-5, with no clear D. Trimming took off 6 bases at V and 0 bases at J, with 12 bases between the two ends. CDR1 and CDR2 from the germline V gene are SNHLY and FYNNEI. The CDR3 is 15 residues long. CDR3 nucleotide sequence: TGTGCCAGCAGCCCACTGGCCTTTAGCAATCAGCCCCAGCATTTT. Protein product: CASSPLAFSNQPQHF. The full variable domain, completed using reference TRBV2 and TRBJ1-5, is EPEVTQTPSHQVTQMGQEVILRCVPISNHLYFYWYRQILGQKVEFLVSFYNNEISEKSEIFDDQFSVERPDGSNFTLKIRSTKLEDSAMYFCASSPLAFSNQPQHFGDGTRLSIL.

The V call is TRBV7-3, the J call TRBJ1-2, with D perhaps TRBD1 (6 bases). Germline loops: CDR1 SGHTA, CDR2 FQGTGA. V shed 3 bases and J shed 2 bases, with 7 bases lying between them. The CDR3 is 13 amino acids. CDR3 in DNA: TGTGCCAGCAGCTTCGACAGGAACTATGGCTACACCTTC. It codes for CASSFDRNYGYTF.

This chain uses TRBV7-3 with TRBJ2-1; D may correspond to TRBD1 or TRBD2 (6 bases each). V was clipped by 5 bases and J by 3 bases, with 14 bases between them. CDR1 is SGHTA and CDR2 is FQGTGA in the germline V gene. This CDR3 contains 15 residues. CDR3 sequence: CASSKGGLGYNEQFF. CDR3 coding DNA: TGTGCCAGCAGCAAAGGGGGACTGGGCTACAATGAGCAGTTCTTC.

The rearrangement joins TRBV9 to TRBJ2-3; D unclear. The CDR3 contains 15 residues. From germline, CDR1 is SGDLS and CDR2 YYNGEE. The germline V and J ends were trimmed by 0 bases and 1 base, with 9 bases remaining between them. This CDR3 reads CASSVALSRTDTQYF. Written as DNA, the CDR3 is TGTGCCAGCAGCGTAGCGTTGAGTCGCACAGATACGCAGTATTTT.

This chain links TRBV28 with TRBJ1-4, with TRBD1 matching over 7 bases. V dropped 6 bases and J dropped 5; count of bases not matched to a gene: 9. This CDR3 region has 15 residues. Germline V gives CDR1 MDHEN, CDR2 SYDVKM. The CDR3 is CASSLNRGRNEKLFF. The CDR3 DNA reads TGTGCCAGCAGCCTAAACAGGGGCCGCAATGAAAAACTGTTTTTT.

CDR3 sequence reads: CASSFDAGGRSLGEQFF. The CDR3 region has the DNA TGTGCCAGCAGTTTTGATGCAGGTGGAAGATCTTTGGGTGAGCAGTTCTTC. The gene calls are TRBV28 and TRBJ2-1; D is undetermined. The V end lost 3 bases, the J end lost 9 bases, and 24 bases lay between the germline ends. The CDR3 totals 17 residues. The germline V gene encodes CDR1 MDHEN and CDR2 SYDVKM.

This clone was picked up one time. The V and J genes are TRBV15 and TRBJ1-4, with 10 bases fitting TRBD1. The V and J ends lost 4 bases and 5 bases, in that order; junction bases with no gene match: 19. The CDR3 consists of 20 residues. Germline assignment: CDR1 LNHNV and CDR2 YYDKDF (reference sequence). This CDR3 reads CATSTTGTGANWVLNEKLFF. The CDR3 region has the DNA TGTGCCACCAGCACAACCGGGACAGGGGCCAATTGGGTCCTGAATGAAAAACTGTTTTTT.

This chain uses TRBV30 with TRBJ1-1; TRBD1 might be the D (5 bases). The CDR3 is 12 residues long. The germline gives CDR1 GTSNPN, CDR2 SVGIG (reference sequence). Trimming left V 8 bases short and J 3 bases short, with 13 bases between. This CDR3 reads CALDRGHTEAFF. DNA of the CDR3: TGTGCCCTCGACCGGGGCCACACTGAAGCTTTCTTT.

The V call is TRBV5-1, the J call TRBJ2-7; 8 nucleotides align to TRBD1. The CDR3 loop spans 15 amino acids. Germline-derived CDR1 and CDR2 are SGHRS and YFSETQ. J was trimmed by 1 base and V by 4 bases; bases with no gene match: 7. The CDR3: CASSRTGMGSYEQYF. The CDR3 region has the DNA TGCGCCAGCAGCAGGACAGGGATGGGATCCTACGAGCAGTACTTC.

This chain uses TRBV27 with TRBJ2-7, with TRBD1 matching over 10 bases. Germline V CDR1 and CDR2: MNHEY, SMNVEV (reference sequence). This CDR3 spans 16 amino acids. V gave up 4 bases and J gave up 3 bases; unmatched junction bases: 9. The CDR3 reads CASSSTTGTGVYEQYF. The CDR3 DNA reads TGTGCCAGCAGTTCAACTACTGGGACAGGGGTCTACGAGCAGTACTTC.

The chain links TRBV18 to TRBJ1-5; TRBD1 aligns across 10 bases. J gave up 3 bases and V 4 bases, and 6 bases lay outside the gene matches. CDR3 length equals 16 residues. Germline values: CDR1 KGHSH, CDR2 LQKENI. The CDR3 loop is CASSRQGASDNQPQHF. CDR3 nucleotide sequence: TGTGCCAGCTCACGACAGGGGGCGAGCGACAATCAGCCCCAGCATTTT.

The rearrangement links TRBV3-1 (or the pseudogene TRBV3-2) to TRBJ2-3, with D perhaps TRBD2 (6 bases). This CDR3 has 13 amino acids. The V gene's germline CDR1 is LGHDT and CDR2 YNNKEL (reference sequence). Trimming left V 3 bases short and J 4 bases short, with 8 bases between. This CDR3 reads CASSHPGADTQYF. The DNA for the CDR3 is TGTGCCAGCAGCCACCCGGGAGCAGATACGCAGTATTTT.

V is TRBV21-1 and J is TRBJ2-3; no check of the table's D call, TRBD1, against the DNA was made. TRBV21-1 is marked as a pseudogene. The CDR3 is 16 residues long. The CDR3, as DNA: TGTGCCAGCAGCAAATCTCGGGACACCGACACAGATACGCAGTATTTT. It yields the protein CASSKSRDTDTDTQYF.

CDR3 coding DNA: TGTGCCAGCAGTAGGGAGGTTGGCTACACCTTC. As protein: CASSREVGYTF. The V and J genes are TRBV6-1 and TRBJ1-2; no clear D. This CDR3 spans 11 amino acids. The V gene's germline CDR1 is MNHNS and CDR2 SASEGT. V lost 5 bases to trimming and J lost 7 bases, with 8 bases between them.

The chain joins TRBV28 to TRBJ2-1, with no clear D. The V end was cut by 5 bases, the J end by 10 bases, with 6 bases between. This CDR3 has 10 amino acids. Germline loops: CDR1 MDHEN, CDR2 SYDVKM. The CDR3 bases are TGTGCCAGCAGTAACTTCGAGCAGTTCTTC. It is translated as CASSNFEQFF.

V is TRBV19 and J is TRBJ1-2; 7 bases are a match to TRBD1. The CDR3 is made up of 13 amino acids. J lost 3 bases, V lost 5 bases, and 3 bases had no gene match. Germline CDR1 LNHDA, CDR2 SQIVND (reference sequence). The CDR3 loop reads CASSVDRDYGYTF. The CDR3 DNA is TGTGCCAGTAGTGTCGACAGGGACTATGGCTACACCTTC.

Details on this clone: The same CDR3 is also encoded by other DNA sequences in this sample. The chain employs TRBV9 and TRBJ1-5; TRBD1 aligns across 11 bases. The CDR3 length is 14 residues. Trimming at V came to 3 bases and at J to 7 bases, leaving 3 bases not matched to a gene. The V gene's germline CDR1 is SGDLS and CDR2 YYNGEE. The CDR3 coding sequence is TGTGCCAGCAGCGCCGGGACAGGGGGGCAGCCCCAGCATTTT. It specifies CASSAGTGGQPQHF.

To note about this clone: Other DNA sequences in the sample encode the same CDR3. The gene calls are TRBV7-9 and TRBJ1-2; D possibly corresponds to TRBD1 (5 bases). This CDR3 comprises 13 residues. Looked up from germline, CDR1 is SEHNR and CDR2 is FQNEAQ (reference sequence). Trimming stripped 1 base from V and 4 bases from J, with 7 bases between. DNA of the CDR3: TGTGCCAGCAGCTTAGGGGGGGTCTATGGCTACACCTTC. It translates to CASSLGGVYGYTF.

This sequence joins TRBV5-1 and TRBJ2-3, with a possible D match to TRBD1 (5 bases). The CDR3 totals 16 residues. V was shortened by 0 bases and J by 9 bases, with 20 bases between the two germline ends. CDR1 and CDR2 (germline): SGHRS, YFSETQ. The CDR3 loop reads CASSLAGGRAQETQYF. CDR3 DNA: TGCGCCAGCAGCTTGGCGGGCGGCAGGGCACAGGAGACGCAGTATTTT. Full variable domain (outside the CDR3, taken from reference TRBV5-1 and TRBJ2-3): KAGVTQTPRYLIKTRGQQVTLSCSPISGHRSVSWYQQTPGQGLQFLFEYFSETQRNKGNFPGRFSGRQFSNSRSEMNVSTLELGDSALYLCASSLAGGRAQETQYFGPGTRLTVL.

The chain uses TRBV30 and TRBJ2-7; tentatively, D is TRBD2 (6 bases). This CDR3 has 13 amino acids. Deletions cut 2 bases from V and 6 bases from J, with 14 bases between. Germline CDR1 and CDR2: GTSNPN and SVGIG (reference sequence). CDR3 DNA sequence: TGTGCCTGGAGTCGGACGGGGGACTCCGAGCAGTACTTC. Protein product: CAWSRTGDSEQYF.

This clone was counted only a few times. V gene TRBV5-1 combines with J gene TRBJ2-2, with D unresolved. From germline, CDR1 is SGHRS and CDR2 YFSETQ. CDR3 length equals 12 residues. V shed 6 bases and J shed 4 bases, with 7 bases lying between them. In DNA form, the CDR3 reads TGCGCCAGCACGCGTTTCACCGGGGAGCTGTTTTTT. Its translation is CASTRFTGELFF.

V and J are TRBV19 and TRBJ2-2; 13 bases are shared with TRBD2. This CDR3 has 16 amino acids. CDR1 is LNHDA, CDR2 SQIVND, per germline (reference sequence). The trim removed 7 bases at V and 6 bases at J, leaving 8 bases unmatched. CDR3 in amino acids: CASTQLAGGLAGELFF. In DNA, the CDR3 is TGTGCCAGTACTCAACTAGCGGGAGGGTTAGCCGGGGAGCTGTTTTTT.

The rearrangement joins TRBV5-1 to TRBJ2-5; 7 nucleotides line up with TRBD1. Germline lookup yields CDR1 SGHRS and CDR2 YFSETQ. V lost 4 bases, J lost 4 bases, and 10 bases stayed unmatched. The CDR3 length is 15 residues. The CDR3 region is CASSPQVGGAETQYF. The CDR3 DNA reads as TGCGCCAGCAGCCCACAAGTAGGGGGCGCAGAGACCCAGTACTTC.

The rearrangement joins TRBV30 to TRBJ1-1; D may be TRBD1 (5 bases). Germline V gene data show CDR1 as GTSNPN and CDR2 as SVGIG (reference sequence). The CDR3 totals 16 residues. The V end lost 0 bases, the J end lost 6 bases, and 20 bases lay between the germline ends. The CDR3 DNA reads TGTGCCTGGAGTGTACGTTCTTTAGGGCGGGGACCTGAAGCTTTCTTT. Encoded protein: CAWSVRSLGRGPEAFF.

The CDR3 nucleotides read TGTGCCAGCTCACCGATTTCAGATAATTCACCCCTCCACTTT. This gives the protein CASSPISDNSPLHF. The rearrangement uses TRBV18 and TRBJ1-6; D gene uncertain. Deletions cut 3 bases from V and 5 bases from J, with 8 bases between. The length of the CDR3 is 14 residues. From germline, CDR1 is KGHSH and CDR2 LQKENI.

The chain employs TRBV30 and TRBJ2-7; 7 bases align to TRBD2. Germline CDR1 and CDR2: GTSNPN and SVGIG (reference sequence). CDR3 size: 13 residues. With 5 bases clipped from V and 3 bases from J, the junction kept 7 bases outside the gene matches. CDR3 DNA sequence: TGTGCCTGGCGGGGCGGGAGTCACTACGAGCAGTACTTC. This translates into CAWRGGSHYEQYF.